Following are 29 T cell receptor beta chains from one sample sequenced in a study of blood T cell repertoires in COVID-19. TCRdb keeps only in-frame clones here, not all; method: immunoSEQ multiplex PCR. Among 87,000 or so clones listed, less than 95% were seen once. Sequencing was carried out using peripheral blood. These receptors all come from a man between 18 and 35 years old with COVID-19, enrolled during active disease.

Worth noting for this clone: One end of the junction is discordant with germline, which a read error may explain. The chain combines TRBV5-6 with TRBJ1-4, with D unresolved. CDR3 size: 17 residues. From germline, CDR1 is SGHDT and CDR2 YYEEEE. The CDR3 sequence is CASSPLVEGATNEKLLF. In DNA, the CDR3 is TGTGCCAGCAGCCCCCTTGTAGAGGGTGCAACTAATGAAAAACTGCTTTTT.

This clone was seen a single time. This chain joins TRBV4-1 and TRBJ2-1, with 10 bases that match TRBD2. This CDR3 region has 16 residues. Trimming took 1 base from V and 2 from J; bases not matched to a gene: 2. Looked up from germline, CDR1 is MGHRA and CDR2 is YSYEKL. The CDR3 protein is CASSQGSGRAYNEQFF. The CDR3 coding sequence is TGCGCCAGCAGCCAAGGGAGCGGGAGGGCCTACAATGAGCAGTTCTTC.

This sequence joins TRBV7-9 and TRBJ2-7; D perhaps matches TRBD1 (5 bases). Germline V gene lookup returns CDR1 SEHNR and CDR2 FQNEAQ (reference sequence). The CDR3 covers 15 residues. V lost 4 bases to trimming and J lost 3 bases, with 16 bases between them. The DNA of the CDR3 is TGTGCCAGCAGCTCCTTAGAGTGGGGCAACTACGAGCAGTACTTC. Translation: CASSSLEWGNYEQYF.

The rearrangement uses TRBV7-2 and TRBJ2-7; 8 bases agree with TRBD2. Germline assignment: CDR1 SGHTA and CDR2 FQGNSA. This CDR3 spans 16 amino acids. Trimming took 5 bases from V and 7 from J; bases not matched to a gene: 16. The CDR3 nucleotides are TGTGCCAGCAGCGTCGTGGGGGCGGGAGGTCAGTATGAGCAGTACTTC. Translating it yields CASSVVGAGGQYEQYF.

This clone was seen only a few times. This rearrangement joins TRBV28 to TRBJ1-2; no clear D gene. V lost 7 bases and J lost 6, with 15 bases in between. The CDR3 runs to 13 residues. Germline V CDR1 and CDR2: MDHEN, SYDVKM. CDR3 protein: CASTPAREDGYTF. The CDR3 region has the DNA TGTGCCAGCACCCCGGCTCGGGAAGATGGCTACACCTTC.

The chain employs TRBV29-1 and TRBJ2-7, with a weak D call TRBD2 (7 bases). The germline V gene encodes CDR1 SQVTM and CDR2 ANQGSEA. Deletions cut 0 bases from V and 7 bases from J, with 19 bases between. The CDR3 has 15 residues. DNA of the CDR3: TGCAGCGTTGAAGATCGGGGGGCGCAAGCGGGTGAGCAGTACTTC. This sequence encodes CSVEDRGAQAGEQYF.

V is TRBV18 and J is TRBJ1-2; TRBD1 agrees at 9 bases. J was trimmed by 4 bases and V by 3 bases; bases with no gene match: 6. CDR1 KGHSH and CDR2 LQKENI come from the germline V gene. CDR3 length equals 15 residues. The CDR3 sequence is CASSPRDREVYGYTF. As DNA, the CDR3 is TGTGCCAGCTCACCGCGGGACAGGGAAGTCTATGGCTACACCTTC.

This chain joins TRBV4-3 and TRBJ2-7; 7 bases line up with TRBD1. This CDR3 region has 15 residues. Germline-derived CDR1 and CDR2 are LGHNA and YSLEER. J was trimmed by 2 bases and V by 1 base; bases with no gene match: 5. Here the CDR3 DNA reads TGCGCCAGCAGCCAAGGACGACAGGGTCCCTACGAGCAGTACTTC. Its protein product is CASSQGRQGPYEQYF.

As DNA, the CDR3 is TGTGCCAGTAGTATAGGGACAGGGGGCAACTACGAGCAGTACTTC. Translated: CASSIGTGGNYEQYF. The J gene is TRBJ2-7, the V gene TRBV19, with 11 nucleotides matching TRBD1. V was pared by 1 base and J by 3 bases, with 2 bases of the junction left unmatched. Germline values: CDR1 LNHDA, CDR2 SQIVND (reference sequence). The CDR3 spans 15 residues.

DNA for the CDR3: TGTGCCAGCAGTCCGTGGGACAGGGGGGGTGATGGCTACACCTTC. Amino acids: CASSPWDRGGDGYTF. The V call is TRBV27, the J call TRBJ1-2, with 11 bases fitting TRBD1. CDR3 length: 15 amino acids. CDR1 and CDR2 (germline): MNHEY, SMNVEV (reference sequence). J gave up 6 bases and V 5 bases, and 8 bases lay outside the gene matches.

CDR3 residues: CASTPGPVGQLFGYTF. The CDR3 coding sequence is TGTGCCAGTACCCCCGGTCCCGTGGGACAGCTTTTTGGCTACACCTTC. The rearrangement uses TRBV19 and TRBJ1-2, with 7 positions matching TRBD1. The CDR3 covers 16 residues. CDR1 and CDR2 (germline): LNHDA, SQIVND (reference sequence). J lost 7 bases, V lost 7 bases, and 18 bases had no gene match.

The chain has TRBV6-5 and TRBJ1-4, with TRBD1 identical over 7 bases. CDR1 and CDR2 from the germline V gene are MNHEY and SVGAGI. The junction had 1 base not matched to a gene; V was cut back by 6 bases and J by 0 bases. This CDR3 spans 14 amino acids. The CDR3 here is CASRGTATNEKLFF. The CDR3 DNA follows: TGTGCCAGCAGAGGGACAGCAACTAATGAAAAACTGTTTTTT.

This rearrangement joins TRBV9 to TRBJ2-5; 10 bases align to TRBD2. Germline CDR1 and CDR2: SGDLS and YYNGEE. The V and J ends lost 0 bases and 5 bases, in that order; junction bases with no gene match: 4. CDR3 length equals 15 residues. The CDR3 reads CASSVASGSLETQYF. In nucleotides, the CDR3 is TGTGCCAGCAGCGTAGCTAGCGGGAGTTTGGAGACCCAGTACTTC.

The chain joins TRBV6-5 to TRBJ1-5, with D possibly matching TRBD1 (5 bases). Germline CDR1 reads MNHEY; CDR2 reads SVGAGI. The CDR3 totals 13 residues. V gave up 8 bases and J gave up 9 bases, with 17 bases separating them. CDR3 loop: CASRGTGVGPQHF. In DNA, the CDR3 is TGTGCCAGCCGGGGGACGGGGGTAGGGCCCCAGCATTTT.

The chain recombines TRBV5-1 with TRBJ2-1, with TRBD2 as a possible D gene (6 bases). The V and J ends lost 0 bases and 4 bases respectively, with 11 bases between them. The CDR3 runs to 15 residues. Germline CDR1 is SGHRS and CDR2 is YFSETQ. In nucleotides, the CDR3 is TGCGCCAGCAGCTTGGCGGGACTCCTATACAATGAGCAGTTCTTC. Protein sequence: CASSLAGLLYNEQFF. The whole variable domain, remainder taken from reference TRBV5-1 and TRBJ2-1, is KAGVTQTPRYLIKTRGQQVTLSCSPISGHRSVSWYQQTPGQGLQFLFEYFSETQRNKGNFPGRFSGRQFSNSRSEMNVSTLELGDSALYLCASSLAGLLYNEQFFGPGTRLTVL.

The CDR3 spells CASSLPGGRVGYTF. CDR3 in DNA: TGTGCCAGCAGCCTCCCAGGGGGAAGGGTTGGCTACACCTTC. This chain connects TRBV7-9 to TRBJ1-2; 7 nucleotides agree with TRBD1. The ends lost 5 bases at V and 7 bases at J; junction bases unmatched: 10. The CDR3 runs to 14 residues. In germline, CDR1 is SEHNR, CDR2 FQNEAQ (reference sequence).

This sequence joins TRBV4-2 and TRBJ2-1; 11 bases align to TRBD2. The CDR3 is 16 amino acids. Trimming took 0 bases from V and 8 from J; bases not matched to a gene: 6. CDR1 and CDR2 (germline): LGHNA, YNFKEQ. CDR3: CASSQEGLAEGYEQFF. Here the CDR3 DNA reads TGTGCCAGCAGCCAAGAGGGACTAGCGGAGGGCTATGAGCAGTTCTTC.

V and J are TRBV4-3 and TRBJ1-1; 7 nucleotides agree with TRBD1. This CDR3 spans 16 amino acids. The ends lost 3 bases at V and 1 base at J; junction bases unmatched: 8. CDR1 and CDR2 (germline): LGHNA, YSLEER. CDR3 in DNA: TGCGCCAGCAGCCACCTGACACAGGGGTCGAACACTGAAGCTTTCTTT. This translates into CASSHLTQGSNTEAFF.

The table lists this clone with a count of one. The CDR3 protein is CASWQRWTGNTEAFF. The CDR3 DNA reads TGTGCCAGCTGGCAGCGTTGGACAGGGAACACTGAAGCTTTCTTT. The V gene is TRBV6-5, the J gene TRBJ1-1, with 7 positions matching TRBD1. V shed 8 bases, J shed 1 base, and the junction held 10 bases outside the gene matches. Germline lookup yields CDR1 MNHEY and CDR2 SVGAGI. The CDR3 has 15 residues.

This clone was observed a single time. The chain is built from TRBV6-5 and TRBJ1-2, with 8 bases fitting TRBD1. The CDR3 consists of 12 residues. The V gene end was trimmed by 6 bases and the J gene end by 8 bases; junction bases not matched to a gene: 5. Germline V CDR1 and CDR2: MNHEY, SVGAGI. CDR3 residues: CASRAGGAGYTF. CDR3 DNA sequence: TGTGCCAGCAGAGCAGGGGGCGCGGGCTACACCTTC.

The J gene is TRBJ2-7, the V gene TRBV5-1; 7 positions match TRBD1. The germline CDR1 and CDR2 sequences are SGHRS and YFSETQ. The CDR3 extends over 17 amino acids. Trimming removed 4 bases from V and 0 bases from J; junction bases left unmatched: 13. The CDR3 DNA reads as TGCGCCAGCAGCCCCCGGGACAGTTCTCAACACTCCTACGAGCAGTACTTC. It yields the protein CASSPRDSSQHSYEQYF.

The gene calls are TRBV6-4 and TRBJ2-2; a possible D gene is TRBD1 (5 bases). V lost 2 bases and J 5 bases, leaving 6 bases between the germline ends. CDR3 length equals 13 residues. Germline CDR1 reads MRHNA; CDR2 reads SNTAGT. The CDR3 region has the DNA TGTGCCAGCAGTGACAGGGGAACCGGGGAGCTGTTTTTT. It is translated as CASSDRGTGELFF.

V and J are TRBV28 and TRBJ2-7; 14 bases match TRBD2. This CDR3 is 15 amino acids long. The trim removed 6 bases at V and 5 bases at J, leaving 6 bases unmatched. CDR1 and CDR2 (germline): MDHEN, SYDVKM. The CDR3, as DNA: TGTGCCAGCAGGGCGGGGACTAGCGGGAGCCACGAGCAGTACTTC. Translated: CASRAGTSGSHEQYF.

Here the CDR3 reads CASSLRQVNTEAFF. For the CDR3, the DNA is TGTGCCAGTAGCCTGCGACAGGTCAACACTGAAGCTTTCTTT. V and J are TRBV19 and TRBJ1-1; TRBD1 is a possible D gene (6 bases). With 6 bases removed from V and 2 bases from J, the gap between germline ends came to 13 bases. The CDR3 length is 14 residues. Germline CDR1 is LNHDA and CDR2 is SQIVND (reference sequence).

This clone came up once. V and J are TRBV28 and TRBJ1-6, with TRBD1 matching 7 bases. There are 12 residues in the CDR3. Germline CDR1 is MDHEN and CDR2 is SYDVKM. J lost 13 bases, V lost 3 bases, and 3 bases had no gene match. CDR3 in amino acids: CASSLAGGPLHF. Here the CDR3 DNA reads TGTGCCAGCAGTTTGGCAGGGGGTCCCCTCCACTTT.

This sequence joins TRBV7-9 and TRBJ2-1; TRBD1 aligns across 9 bases. Germline V gene data show CDR1 as SEHNR and CDR2 as FQNEAQ (reference sequence). The CDR3 contains 15 residues. V dropped 2 bases and J dropped 5; count of bases not matched to a gene: 4. CDR3 residues: CASSLFRDRDNEQFF. CDR3 DNA sequence: TGTGCCAGCAGCTTATTTCGGGACAGGGACAATGAGCAGTTCTTC.

The rearrangement uses TRBV27 and TRBJ2-7; maybe TRBD2 (6 bases). V lost 5 bases to trimming and J lost 12 bases, with 20 bases between them. This CDR3 is built from 13 residues. Germline V gene sequence: CDR1 MNHEY, CDR2 SMNVEV (reference sequence). The DNA of the CDR3 is TGTGCCAGCAGTCAGTATCGGGACTTTGGGTGGTACTTC. Translated, it gives CASSQYRDFGWYF.

The V and J genes are TRBV9 and TRBJ2-1, with no clear D. Trimming cost V 3 bases and J 9 bases, with 10 bases left between them. CDR1 and CDR2 (germline): SGDLS, YYNGEE. CDR3 length equals 12 residues. CDR3 DNA sequence: TGTGCCAGCAGCGCCCCCAGTTTTGAGCAGTTCTTC. Its translation: CASSAPSFEQFF.

The chain carries TRBV11-1 and TRBJ2-1, with 8 bases that match TRBD1. The CDR3 contains 15 residues. The ends lost 4 bases at V and 5 bases at J; junction bases unmatched: 7. CDR1 and CDR2 from the germline V gene are SGHAT and FQDESV (reference sequence). CDR3 in amino acids: CASSSPGQVNNEQFF. The CDR3 coding sequence is TGTGCCAGCAGCTCACCGGGACAGGTAAACAATGAGCAGTTCTTC.